This TCR beta chain was identified during a study of blood T cell repertoires in COVID-19. About the study: Italy, Spain and the United States were the sources of the convalescent and acute COVID-19 samples. Nucleic acid was either cDNA or gDNA, and it came from T cells, B-cell-depleted T cells, or PBMCs.

The germline V and J ends were trimmed by 0 bases and 0 bases, with 7 bases remaining between them. Germline CDR1 SGHNT, CDR2 YYREEE (reference sequence). The CDR3 has 15 residues. In the study's own analysis: It was from reference gene primer amplification that nucleated cell counts were estimated. Generated by immunoSEQ multiplex PCR, the TCRdb table keeps only in-frame clones and is missing some. For V, J and clone size, that table is used; D and trimming come from the DNA. The sample lists roughly 30,000 clones, 72% occurring once. The sample comprised peripheral blood. The gene calls are TRBV5-4 and TRBJ1-3; D is unclear. The TCR was taken from a boy between 2 and 10 years old with active or convalescent COVID-19. In DNA, the CDR3 is TGTGCCAGCAGCTTGGCCCCGAGCTCTGGAAACACCATATATTTT. Its protein is CASSLAPSSGNTIYF.